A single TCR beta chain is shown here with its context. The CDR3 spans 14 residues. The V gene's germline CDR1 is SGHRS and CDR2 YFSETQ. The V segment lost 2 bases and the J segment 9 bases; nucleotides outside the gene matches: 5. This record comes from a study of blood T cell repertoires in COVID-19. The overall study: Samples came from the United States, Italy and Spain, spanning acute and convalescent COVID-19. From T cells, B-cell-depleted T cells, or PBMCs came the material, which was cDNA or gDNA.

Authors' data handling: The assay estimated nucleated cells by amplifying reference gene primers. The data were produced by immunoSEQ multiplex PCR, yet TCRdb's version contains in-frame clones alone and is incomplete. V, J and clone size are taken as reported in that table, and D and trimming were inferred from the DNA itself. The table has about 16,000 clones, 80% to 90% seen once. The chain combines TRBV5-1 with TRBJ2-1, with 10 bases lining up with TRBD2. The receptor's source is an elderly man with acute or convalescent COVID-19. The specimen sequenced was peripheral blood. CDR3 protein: CASSLGIAGGEQFF. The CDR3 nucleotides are TGCGCCAGCAGCTTAGGAATAGCGGGAGGTGAGCAGTTCTTC.